Listed here is a single T cell receptor beta chain. Its target is not known. Germline V CDR1 and CDR2: LNHDA, SQIVND (reference sequence). Trimming took 4 bases from V and 5 from J; bases not matched to a gene: 11. The CDR3 is made up of 15 amino acids. Listed TCR primers, together with previously described methods, were used for the bulk TCR libraries. MiXCR, applied by TCRdb to the PCR reads, yields one record per CDR3 protein. The sample has around 470,000 distinct CDR3 sequences; about 25% are singletons. This sample stems from a study of molecular identifiers for immune sequencing clone quantification. At the level of the study: In replicates, RNA taken from around 18,000 or 91,000 naive CD8 cells was divided five ways, and four portions underwent sequencing.

Overall study findings and caveats: Sizes of clones that are highly expanded could be underestimated (if identical TCR molecules share a barcode). Jurkat TCR RNA that was spiked in from one cell was reportedly detectable among 750,000 to 1,000,000 naive cells.

This chain uses TRBV19 with TRBJ2-7; 7 bases agree with TRBD2. The sequenced sample consisted of naive CD8+ T cells from blood, with Jurkat cell RNA spiked in. Documented subset: FACS-sorted CD8+CD4-CCR7+CD45RA+ naive T cells. The TCR sequence derives from a human donor in good health. Some libraries in this study had Jurkat cell RNA spiked in. As DNA, the CDR3 is TGTGCCAGTAGTACAATCGGGAGGACCCTCCACGAGCAGTACTTC. This encodes CASSTIGRTLHEQYF.